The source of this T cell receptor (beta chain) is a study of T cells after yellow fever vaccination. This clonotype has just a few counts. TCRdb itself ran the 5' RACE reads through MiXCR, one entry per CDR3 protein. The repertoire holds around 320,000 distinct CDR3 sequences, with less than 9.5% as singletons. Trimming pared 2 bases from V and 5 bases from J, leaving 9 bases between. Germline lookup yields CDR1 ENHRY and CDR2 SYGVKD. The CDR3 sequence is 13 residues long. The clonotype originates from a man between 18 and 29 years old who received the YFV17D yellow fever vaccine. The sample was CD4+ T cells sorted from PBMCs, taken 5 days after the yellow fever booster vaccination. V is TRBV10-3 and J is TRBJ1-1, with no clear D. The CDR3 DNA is TGTGCCATCAGTGAGCCCAGACGGACTGAAGCTTTCTTT. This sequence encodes CAISEPRRTEAFF.